This TCR beta chain comes out of a study of cytomegalovirus exposure and HLA in healthy donors. Repertoires were generated with immunoSEQ multiplex PCR, while TCRdb's copy carries only in-frame clones and drops some. Among 100,000 to 150,000 clones listed, approximately 94% were seen once. CDR1 and CDR2 from the germline V gene are SNHLY and FYNNEI. The CDR3 is 11 residues long. Trimming took off 6 bases at V and 8 bases at J, with 8 bases between the two ends. The V and J genes are TRBV2 and TRBJ1-3; no clear D. Material: PBMCs. This receptor was taken from a woman between 18 and 29 years old in good health and CMV-seronegative. The CDR3 DNA is TGTGCCAGCAGAACTTTTTACACCATATATTTT. As protein: CASRTFYTIYF.